This TCR beta chain was documented in a study of blood T cell repertoires in COVID-19. On the study more broadly: Sample material is recorded as cDNA or gDNA derived from T cells, B-cell-depleted T cells, or PBMCs.

Which cohort a participant joined came from the clinical history participants gave. CDR3 size: 16 residues. The V gene lost 4 bases and the J gene lost 5 bases, with 21 bases spanning the gap. Germline CDR1 MNHEY, CDR2 SVGAGI. The data were produced by immunoSEQ multiplex PCR, yet TCRdb's version contains in-frame clones alone and is incomplete. Here the sample spans about 430,000 clones, 85% to 90% being singletons. This chain joins TRBV6-5 and TRBJ2-7, with D perhaps TRBD2 (5 bases). Material: PBMCs or T cells enriched from blood (not recorded which). This receptor was obtained from a young man who had recovered from COVID-19. As DNA, the CDR3 is TGTGCCAGCAGTTCCCCGTTAGGTCGGGAAATCCACGAGCAGTACTTC. It specifies CASSSPLGREIHEQYF.